This T cell receptor (beta chain) was profiled in a study of response to subunit inactivated influenza vaccine. TCRdb ran MiXCR on the RT-PCR reads and lists one entry per CDR3 protein. The sample shows 750,000 to 850,000 distinct CDR3 sequences, 18% of them seen only once. This clonotype was counted many times. Its antigen is unknown. Study findings and constraints: T cells newly recruited by each seasonal influenza vaccination are few, the authors suggested.

The origin of this receptor is a man between 50 and 59 years old who received an inactivated influenza vaccine. The source was PBMCs from blood, collected about 5 days after vaccination.

CDR3 protein: CASSSLKMELFF. The CDR3 DNA reads as TGTGCCAGCAGCTCTTTAAAAATGGAGCTGTTTTTT. The chain has TRBV7-2 and TRBJ2-2; D ambiguous. Trimming stripped 4 bases from V and 10 bases from J, with 10 bases between. Germline V gene data show CDR1 as SGHTA and CDR2 as FQGNSA. The CDR3 runs 12 residues.